This T cell receptor (beta chain) was found in a study of cytomegalovirus exposure and HLA in healthy donors. Study conclusions and caveats: In vitro confirmation showed three CMV-associated chains to be CMV antigen specific.

The CDR3 is 15 residues long. V was pared by 6 bases and J by 3 bases, with 7 bases of the junction left unmatched. Germline V gene sequence: CDR1 MGHDK, CDR2 SYGVNS. Here immunoSEQ multiplex PCR was the method, and the copy in TCRdb shows in-frame clones only, minus some. The sample lists approximately 280,000 clones; roughly 90% were seen once. Points on this clone: The antigen remains undetermined.

The gene calls are TRBV25-1 and TRBJ1-4; 7 nucleotides align to TRBD1. Source material: PBMCs. This clonotype was sampled from a woman aged 18-30 years in good health and CMV-seronegative. CDR3 sequence: CASRPDRAPNEKLFF. The CDR3 bases are TGTGCCAGCAGACCAGACAGGGCCCCTAATGAAAAACTGTTTTTT.